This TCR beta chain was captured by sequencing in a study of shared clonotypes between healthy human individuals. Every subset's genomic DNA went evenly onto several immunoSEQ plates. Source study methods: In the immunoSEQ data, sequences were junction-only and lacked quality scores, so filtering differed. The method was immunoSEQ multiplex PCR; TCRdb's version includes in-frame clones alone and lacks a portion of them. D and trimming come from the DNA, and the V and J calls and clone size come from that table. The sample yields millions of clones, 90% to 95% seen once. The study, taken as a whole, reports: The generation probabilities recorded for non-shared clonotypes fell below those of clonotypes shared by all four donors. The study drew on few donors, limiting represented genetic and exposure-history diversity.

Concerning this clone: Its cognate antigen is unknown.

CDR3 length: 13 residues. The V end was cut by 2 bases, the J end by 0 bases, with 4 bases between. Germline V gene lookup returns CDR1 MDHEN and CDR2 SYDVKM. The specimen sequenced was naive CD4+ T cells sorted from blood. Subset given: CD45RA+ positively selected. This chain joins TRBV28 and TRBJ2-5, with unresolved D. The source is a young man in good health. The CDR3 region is CASSLNNQETQYF. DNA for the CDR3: TGTGCCAGCAGTTTAAACAACCAAGAGACCCAGTACTTC.